The 31 T cell receptor beta chains presented below share a single source sample, sequenced in a study of blood T cell repertoires in COVID-19. Assay used: immunoSEQ multiplex PCR; TCRdb lists only in-frame clones, some missing. The profile shows approximately 530,000 clones, approximately 88% of them singletons. Sequencing was performed on peripheral blood. The origin of the receptors is a woman between 50 and 59 years old with COVID-19, enrolled during active disease.

The rearrangement joins TRBV20-1 to TRBJ1-2; TRBD1 matches at 9 bases. The CDR3 is 13 residues long. In germline, CDR1 is DFQATT, CDR2 SNEGSKA (reference sequence). Unmatched junction bases numbered 6, after V lost 3 bases and J lost 7 bases. The DNA of the CDR3 is TGCAGTGCTAGTACAGGGGGCGAGGGTGGCTACACCTTC. Protein: CSASTGGEGGYTF.

V gene TRBV27 combines with J gene TRBJ2-2; 7 nucleotides line up with TRBD2. Germline loops: CDR1 MNHEY, CDR2 SMNVEV (reference sequence). The CDR3 is 15 amino acids. V lost 5 bases and J lost 7; bases outside the gene matches: 10. The CDR3 loop reads CASSPQSSGGGELFF. The CDR3 DNA reads as TGTGCCAGCAGTCCCCAATCTAGCGGCGGCGGGGAGCTGTTTTTT.

The chain has TRBV3-1 (or the pseudogene TRBV3-2) and TRBJ2-7; 7 bases are a match to TRBD1. This CDR3 has 15 residues. Trimming at V came to 0 bases and at J to 2 bases, leaving 4 bases not matched to a gene. CDR1 is LGHDT and CDR2 is YNNKEL in the germline V gene (reference sequence). The CDR3 DNA reads as TGTGCCAGCAGCCAAGATCAAGGGGGCCCCTACGAGCAGTACTTC. Encoded protein: CASSQDQGGPYEQYF.

The chain couples TRBV19 to TRBJ1-2, with TRBD1 matching over 7 bases. Unmatched junction bases numbered 16, after V lost 10 bases and J lost 11 bases. The CDR3 has 13 amino acids. Germline loops: CDR1 LNHDA, CDR2 SQIVND (reference sequence). The CDR3 DNA follows: TGTGCCATCAAAGGGGGCGCGGGCATATCGTACACCTTC. Translating gives CAIKGGAGISYTF.

The rearrangement links TRBV12-3 or TRBV12-4 to TRBJ2-4, with D possibly being TRBD1 (6 bases). The CDR3 totals 13 residues. V was trimmed by 5 bases and J by 15 bases, leaving 20 bases between them. The CDR3 loop reads CASSLTGSGGGYF. CDR3 coding DNA: TGTGCCAGCAGTCTTACAGGGAGTGGGGGCGGGTACTTC.

V and J are TRBV13 and TRBJ2-3; 7 bases are a match to TRBD2. The length of the CDR3 is 16 residues. V shed 0 bases, J shed 3 bases, and the junction held 6 bases outside the gene matches. The V gene's germline CDR1 is PRHDT and CDR2 FYEKMQ (reference sequence). CDR3 amino acids: CASSLGLWGGTDTQYF. The DNA for the CDR3 is TGTGCCAGCAGCTTAGGCCTTTGGGGGGGGACAGATACGCAGTATTTT.

J is TRBJ2-1 and V is TRBV3-1 (or the pseudogene TRBV3-2); maybe TRBD2 (5 bases). Germline V gives CDR1 LGHDT, CDR2 YNNKEL (reference sequence). The CDR3 spans 13 residues. V was clipped by 4 bases and J by 10 bases, with 14 bases between them. CDR3 region: CASSPGYADEQFF. The CDR3 region has the DNA TGTGCCAGCAGCCCGGGATATGCCGACGAGCAGTTCTTC.

The chain combines TRBV27 with TRBJ2-1; TRBD2 matches at 8 bases. The CDR3 has 16 residues. The J segment lost 0 bases and the V segment lost 2 bases, leaving 3 bases of the junction unmatched. The germline gives CDR1 MNHEY, CDR2 SMNVEV (reference sequence). CDR3 bases: TGTGCCAGCAGTTTAATAGCGGGGTACTCCTACAATGAGCAGTTCTTC. It yields the protein CASSLIAGYSYNEQFF.

The chain employs TRBV6-5 and TRBJ2-3; D ambiguous. Trimming cost V 6 bases and J 3 bases, with 7 bases left between them. The length of the CDR3 is 12 residues. Germline loops: CDR1 MNHEY, CDR2 SVGAGI. In nucleotides, the CDR3 is TGTGCCAGCAGCGCCGGTACAGATACGCAGTATTTT. Amino acid sequence: CASSAGTDTQYF.

The chain is built from TRBV27 and TRBJ1-6; tentative D call: TRBD1 (5 bases). CDR1 is MNHEY, CDR2 SMNVEV, per germline (reference sequence). This CDR3 comprises 15 residues. Trimming removed 1 base from V and 10 bases from J, with 14 bases in between. The CDR3 protein is CASSLWAGLESPLHF. Written as DNA, the CDR3 is TGTGCCAGCAGTTTATGGGCGGGACTGGAGTCACCCCTCCACTTT.

This chain joins TRBV5-4 and TRBJ1-6, with no clear D. Trimming removed 0 bases from V and 0 bases from J, with 7 bases in between. Germline values: CDR1 SGHNT, CDR2 YYREEE (reference sequence). This CDR3 contains 16 residues. The CDR3 nucleotides read TGTGCCAGCAGCTTGGGACTAAGCTCCTATAATTCACCCCTCCACTTT. It translates to CASSLGLSSYNSPLHF.

The J gene is TRBJ2-7, the V gene TRBV11-2; tentatively, D is TRBD2 (6 bases). The CDR3 consists of 15 residues. Germline V lookup: CDR1 SGHAT, CDR2 FQNNGV. Trimming took off 5 bases at V and 2 bases at J, with 16 bases between the two ends. CDR3 DNA: TGTGCCAGCAGCCTCTGGAGGGATTCCACCTACGAGCAGTACTTC. Translation gives CASSLWRDSTYEQYF.

The CDR3 DNA sequence: TGTGCCAGCAGTGAAGAAGCGGGCTATGGCTACACCTTC. As protein: CASSEEAGYGYTF. This rearrangement joins TRBV6-1 to TRBJ1-2; no clear D. The V end was cut by 1 base, the J end by 4 bases, with 7 bases between. Germline V gene sequence: CDR1 MNHNS, CDR2 SASEGT. There are 13 residues in the CDR3.

This clone was observed a single time. This chain connects TRBV7-8 to TRBJ1-4; the D gene is possibly TRBD1 (5 bases). From germline, CDR1 is SGHVS and CDR2 FQNEAQ. Trimming took off 5 bases at V and 7 bases at J, with 17 bases between the two ends. CDR3 length equals 15 residues. CDR3 DNA: TGTGCCAGCAGCGTCCAATCGGGGGGTCTTGAAAAACTGTTTTTT. Translation gives CASSVQSGGLEKLFF.

The chain combines TRBV4-1 with TRBJ1-5; possible D gene TRBD1, 5 bases. The CDR3 sequence is 16 residues long. Germline V gives CDR1 MGHRA, CDR2 YSYEKL. Between the trimmed V and J ends, which lost 0 bases and 7 bases, there was a span of 16 bases. Here the CDR3 reads CASSQERGGWDQPQHF. The CDR3 DNA reads TGCGCCAGCAGCCAAGAAAGGGGAGGGTGGGACCAGCCCCAGCATTTT.

The chain uses TRBV19 and TRBJ2-3; TRBD2 agrees at 8 bases. V lost 7 bases and J lost 8; bases outside the gene matches: 11. The CDR3 extends over 14 amino acids. The germline gives CDR1 LNHDA, CDR2 SQIVND (reference sequence). CDR3 nucleotides: TGTGCCAGTACTGGGACTAGTAACGCGGGTACGCAGTATTTT. It translates to CASTGTSNAGTQYF.

This chain connects TRBV30 to TRBJ1-3; 8 nucleotides agree with TRBD1. The CDR3 loop spans 13 amino acids. V shed 5 bases and J 2 bases; nucleotides not matched to a gene: 2. Germline V gene sequence: CDR1 GTSNPN, CDR2 SVGIG (reference sequence). For the CDR3, the DNA is TGTGCCTGGGGGACAGGTACTGGAAACACCATATATTTT. Translated, it gives CAWGTGTGNTIYF.

J is TRBJ1-1 and V is TRBV11-2, with a weak D call TRBD1 (5 bases). Germline CDR1 and CDR2: SGHAT and FQNNGV. This CDR3 region has 13 residues. V dropped 5 bases and J dropped 2 bases, with 9 bases sitting between them. The CDR3 DNA reads TGTGCCAGCAGCCCGACAGCAAACACTGAAGCTTTCTTT. It encodes CASSPTANTEAFF.

For the CDR3, the DNA is TGTGCCACCGGGACTTCCCTCTTTAATGGCTACACCTTC. Translation: CATGTSLFNGYTF. The chain joins TRBV27 to TRBJ1-2; D may be TRBD1 (5 bases). The CDR3 is 13 amino acids. The V gene's germline CDR1 is MNHEY and CDR2 SMNVEV (reference sequence). Trimming shortened V by 10 bases and J by 6 bases, and 18 bases separated the two germline ends.

The J gene is TRBJ1-6, the V gene TRBV6-5, with TRBD1 matching over 7 bases. The V segment lost 6 bases and the J segment 10 bases; nucleotides outside the gene matches: 3. The CDR3 totals 12 residues. Germline lookup yields CDR1 MNHEY and CDR2 SVGAGI. DNA for the CDR3: TGTGCCAGCAGCAGGGGGGACTCACCCCTCCACTTT. Translating it yields CASSRGDSPLHF.

Ten or more counts support this clone. This sample also contains other DNA sequences that code for the same CDR3. The genes are TRBV18 and TRBJ1-2; 7 bases line up with TRBD1. Per germline, CDR1 KGHSH and CDR2 LQKENI. J gave up 4 bases and V 3 bases, and 2 bases lay outside the gene matches. The CDR3 spans 13 residues. The CDR3 DNA sequence: TGTGCCAGCTCACCTCCAGGGGGCTATGGCTACACCTTC. This encodes CASSPPGGYGYTF. Full variable domain (missing parts from reference TRBV18 and TRBJ1-2): NAGVMQNPRHLVRRRGQEARLRCSPMKGHSHVYWYRQLPEEGLKFMVYLQKENIIDESGMPKERFSAEFPKEGPSILRIQQVVRGDSAAYFCASSPPGGYGYTFGSGTRLTVV.

This chain uses TRBV6-5 with TRBJ1-3; D remains unclear. The CDR3 consists of 13 residues. Trimming stripped 4 bases from V and 0 bases from J, with 4 bases between. Per germline, CDR1 MNHEY and CDR2 SVGAGI. The CDR3 here is CASSSYSGNTIYF. CDR3 sequence (DNA): TGTGCCAGCAGTTCGTACTCTGGAAACACCATATATTTT.

This clone was seen more than once but under ten times. This chain joins TRBV5-1 and TRBJ1-3; TRBD1 aligns across 8 bases. The germline gives CDR1 SGHRS, CDR2 YFSETQ. After removal of 1 base from V and 4 bases from J, the junction contained 7 bases not matched to a gene. CDR3 length: 16 amino acids. The CDR3 coding sequence is TGCGCCAGCAGCTTGACTGGACAGGGAGCAGGAAACACCATATATTTT. It encodes CASSLTGQGAGNTIYF. The full variable domain, rest sourced from reference TRBV5-1 and TRBJ1-3, is KAGVTQTPRYLIKTRGQQVTLSCSPISGHRSVSWYQQTPGQGLQFLFEYFSETQRNKGNFPGRFSGRQFSNSRSEMNVSTLELGDSALYLCASSLTGQGAGNTIYFGEGSWLTVV.

The V call is TRBV19, the J call TRBJ1-1; D uncertain. V lost 5 bases to trimming and J lost 1 base, with 14 bases between them. CDR3 length: 15 amino acids. CDR1 and CDR2 from the germline V gene are LNHDA and SQIVND (reference sequence). The CDR3 DNA reads TGTGCCAGTAGTCCCCCCCGAGACTGGAACACTGAAGCTTTCTTT. Its protein is CASSPPRDWNTEAFF.

The gene calls are TRBV11-2 and TRBJ2-3, with 8 bases lining up with TRBD1. The CDR3 loop spans 17 amino acids. Losses at the gene ends were 1 base for V and 0 bases for J; bases not matched to a gene: 6. Germline assignment: CDR1 SGHAT and CDR2 FQNNGV. The CDR3: CASSLAFTGGSTDTQYF. CDR3 coding DNA: TGTGCCAGCAGCTTAGCGTTTACAGGGGGTAGCACAGATACGCAGTATTTT. Variable domain in full (rest from reference TRBV11-2 and TRBJ2-3): EAGVAQSPRYKIIEKRQSVAFWCNPISGHATLYWYQQILGQGPKLLIQFQNNGVVDDSQLPKDRFSAERLKGVDSTLKIQPAKLEDSAVYLCASSLAFTGGSTDTQYFGPGTRLTVL.

CDR3 amino acids: CASSPSEVGKGEQYF. In nucleotides, the CDR3 is TGCGCCAGCAGCCCATCGGAGGTGGGCAAAGGAGAGCAGTACTTC. The gene calls are TRBV5-1 and TRBJ2-7; possibly TRBD2 for D (5 bases). Trimming cost V 4 bases and J 7 bases, with 21 bases left between them. This CDR3 has 15 amino acids. Germline V gene sequence: CDR1 SGHRS, CDR2 YFSETQ.

The chain couples TRBV13 to TRBJ2-3; D not resolved. V dropped 0 bases and J dropped 2 bases, with 12 bases sitting between them. The germline V gene encodes CDR1 PRHDT and CDR2 FYEKMQ (reference sequence). The CDR3 is made up of 16 amino acids. CDR3 coding DNA: TGTGCCAGCAGCTTAGGTGGGCTTCTAAACACAGATACGCAGTATTTT. Translation: CASSLGGLLNTDTQYF.

This chain uses TRBV5-4 with TRBJ1-2; no clear D. V was trimmed by 0 bases and J by 8 bases, leaving 14 bases between them. The CDR3 length is 14 residues. Germline V gives CDR1 SGHNT, CDR2 YYREEE (reference sequence). CDR3 DNA sequence: TGTGCCAGCAGCTTGGACAGATGGGTAGAAGGCTACACCTTC. Translating gives CASSLDRWVEGYTF.

In this sample, this clone turned up once. The gene calls are TRBV25-1 and TRBJ1-1; D is ambiguous. The CDR3 loop spans 13 amino acids. The germline CDR1 and CDR2 sequences are MGHDK and SYGVNS. V was pared by 4 bases and J by 8 bases, with 14 bases between. The CDR3 DNA reads TGTGCCAGCAGTGCCCCGGCGGGGAGAGAAGCTTTCTTT. Its protein product is CASSAPAGREAFF.

J is TRBJ1-2 and V is TRBV5-1; 10 bases map to TRBD1. Germline V lookup: CDR1 SGHRS, CDR2 YFSETQ. V shed 5 bases, J shed 3 bases, and the junction held 7 bases outside the gene matches. This CDR3 is 15 amino acids long. Here the CDR3 DNA reads TGCGCCAGCAGACGGCAGGACAGGGGGGACTATGGCTACACCTTC. Translating gives CASRRQDRGDYGYTF. The full variable domain, with the rest looked up from reference TRBV5-1 and TRBJ1-2, is KAGVTQTPRYLIKTRGQQVTLSCSPISGHRSVSWYQQTPGQGLQFLFEYFSETQRNKGNFPGRFSGRQFSNSRSEMNVSTLELGDSALYLCASRRQDRGDYGYTFGSGTRLTVV.

V and J are TRBV24-1 and TRBJ2-7; D is undetermined. CDR3 length equals 13 residues. The germline V gene has CDR1 KGHDR and CDR2 SFDVKD. The V end was cut by 0 bases, the J end by 6 bases, with 8 bases between. CDR3 DNA sequence: TGTGCCACCAGTGATTTGAGGCAGGCCGAGCAGTACTTC. This translates into CATSDLRQAEQYF.